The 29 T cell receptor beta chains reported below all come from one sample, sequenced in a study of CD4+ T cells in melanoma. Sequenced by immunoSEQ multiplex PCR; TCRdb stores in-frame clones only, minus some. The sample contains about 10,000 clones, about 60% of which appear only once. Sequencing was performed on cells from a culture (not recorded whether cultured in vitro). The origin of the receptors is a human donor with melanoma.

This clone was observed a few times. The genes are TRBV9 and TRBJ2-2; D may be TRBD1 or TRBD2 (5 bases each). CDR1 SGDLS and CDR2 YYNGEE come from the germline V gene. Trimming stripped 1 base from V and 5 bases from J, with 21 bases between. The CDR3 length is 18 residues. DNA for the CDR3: TGTGCCAGCAGCGTAACCGCACTCCGGGGAGCAGGGACCGGGGAGCTGTTTTTT. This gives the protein CASSVTALRGAGTGELFF. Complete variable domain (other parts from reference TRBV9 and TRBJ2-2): DSGVTQTPKHLITATGQRVTLRCSPRSGDLSVYWYQQSLDQGLQFLIQYYNGEERAKGNILERFSAQQFPDLHSELNLSSLELGDSALYFCASSVTALRGAGTGELFFGEGSRLTVL.

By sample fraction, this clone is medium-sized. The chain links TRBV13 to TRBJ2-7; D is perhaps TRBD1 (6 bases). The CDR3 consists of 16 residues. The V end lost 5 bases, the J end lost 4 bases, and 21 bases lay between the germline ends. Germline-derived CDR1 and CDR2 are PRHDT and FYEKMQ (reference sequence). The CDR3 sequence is CASSTGWRVTGYEQYF. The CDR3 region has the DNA TGTGCCAGCAGCACAGGGTGGCGGGTTACGGGGTACGAGCAGTACTTC.

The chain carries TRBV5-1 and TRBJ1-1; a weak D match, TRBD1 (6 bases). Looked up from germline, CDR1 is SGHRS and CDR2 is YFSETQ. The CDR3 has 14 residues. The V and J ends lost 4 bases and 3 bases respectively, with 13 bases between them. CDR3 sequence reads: CASSVRGGDTEAFF. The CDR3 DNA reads TGCGCCAGCAGCGTCAGGGGAGGGGACACTGAAGCTTTCTTT.

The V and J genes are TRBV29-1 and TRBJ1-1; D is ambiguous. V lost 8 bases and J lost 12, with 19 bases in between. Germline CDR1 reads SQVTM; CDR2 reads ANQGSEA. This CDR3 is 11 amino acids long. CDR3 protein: CSSGNYLGPFF. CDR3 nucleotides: TGCAGCTCCGGGAATTACCTTGGGCCTTTCTTT. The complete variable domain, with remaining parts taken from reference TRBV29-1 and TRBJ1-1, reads SAVISQKPSRDICQRGTSLTIQCQVDSQVTMMFWYRQQPGQSLTLIATANQGSEATYESGFVIDKFPISRPNLTFSTLTVSNMSPEDSSIYLCSSGNYLGPFFGQGTRLTVV.

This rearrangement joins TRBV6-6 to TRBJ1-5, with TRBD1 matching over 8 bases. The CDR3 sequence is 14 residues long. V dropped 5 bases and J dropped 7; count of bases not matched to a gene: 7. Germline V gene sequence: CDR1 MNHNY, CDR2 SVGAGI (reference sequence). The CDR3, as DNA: TGTGCCAGCAGTAAGACAGGGGCAGGACAGCCCCAGCATTTT. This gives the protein CASSKTGAGQPQHF.

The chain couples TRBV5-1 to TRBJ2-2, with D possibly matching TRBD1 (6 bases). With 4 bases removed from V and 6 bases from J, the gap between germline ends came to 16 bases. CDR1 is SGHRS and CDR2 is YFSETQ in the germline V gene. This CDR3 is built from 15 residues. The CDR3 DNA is TGCGCCAGCAGCCCAAGCACAGGGTTCGCCGGGGAGCTGTTTTTT. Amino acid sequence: CASSPSTGFAGELFF.

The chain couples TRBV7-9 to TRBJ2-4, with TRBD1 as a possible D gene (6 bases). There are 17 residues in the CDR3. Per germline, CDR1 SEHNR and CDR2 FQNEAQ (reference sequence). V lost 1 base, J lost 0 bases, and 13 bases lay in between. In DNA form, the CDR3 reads TGTGCCAGCAGCTTAGAGGACAGCCAGATAGCCAAAAACATTCAGTACTTC. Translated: CASSLEDSQIAKNIQYF.

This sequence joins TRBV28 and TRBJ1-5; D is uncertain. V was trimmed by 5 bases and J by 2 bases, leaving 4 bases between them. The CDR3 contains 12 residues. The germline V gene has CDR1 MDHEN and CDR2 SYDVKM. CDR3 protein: CASSGGNQPQHF. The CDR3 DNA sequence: TGTGCCAGCAGTGGCGGCAATCAGCCCCAGCATTTT.

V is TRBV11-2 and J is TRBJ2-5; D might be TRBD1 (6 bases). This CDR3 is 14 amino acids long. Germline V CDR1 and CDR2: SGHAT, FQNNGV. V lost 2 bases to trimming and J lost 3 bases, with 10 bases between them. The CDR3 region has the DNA TGTGCCAGCAGCTTAAAGGGGGAGAAAGAGACCCAGTACTTC. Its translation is CASSLKGEKETQYF.

CDR3 coding DNA: TGTGCCTCCCAACCATCCGGGACATCCACAGATACGCAGTATTTT. It codes for CASQPSGTSTDTQYF. The chain recombines TRBV30 with TRBJ2-3, with D possibly TRBD1 on 6 matching bases. The CDR3 has 15 amino acids. The V end was cut by 7 bases, the J end by 2 bases, with 19 bases between. CDR1 and CDR2 (germline): GTSNPN, SVGIG (reference sequence).

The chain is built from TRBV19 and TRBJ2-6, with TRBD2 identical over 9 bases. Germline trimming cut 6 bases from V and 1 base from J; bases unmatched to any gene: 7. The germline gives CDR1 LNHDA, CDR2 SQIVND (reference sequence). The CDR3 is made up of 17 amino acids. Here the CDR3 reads CASSSSGAMSGANVLTF. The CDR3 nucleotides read TGTGCCAGTAGCTCTAGCGGGGCCATGTCTGGGGCCAACGTCCTGACTTTC.

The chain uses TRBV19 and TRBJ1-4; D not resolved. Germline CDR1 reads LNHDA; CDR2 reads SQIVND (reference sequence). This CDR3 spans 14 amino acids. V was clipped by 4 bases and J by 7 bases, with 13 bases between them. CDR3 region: CASSKTARSEKLFF. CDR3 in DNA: TGTGCCAGTAGTAAGACGGCTCGGAGTGAAAAACTGTTTTTT. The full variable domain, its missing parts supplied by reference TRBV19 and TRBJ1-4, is DGGITQSPKYLFRKEGQNVTLSCEQNLNHDAMYWYRQDPGQGLRLIYYSQIVNDFQKGDIAEGYSVSREKKESFPLTVTSAQKNPTAFYLCASSKTARSEKLFFGSGTQLSVL.

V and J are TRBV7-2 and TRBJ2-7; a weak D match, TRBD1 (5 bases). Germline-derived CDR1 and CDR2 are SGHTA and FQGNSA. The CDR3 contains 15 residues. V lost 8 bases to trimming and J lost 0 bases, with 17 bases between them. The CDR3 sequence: CASSSLRQGSYEQYF. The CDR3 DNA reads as TGTGCCAGCTCCTCCTTGCGGCAGGGCTCCTACGAGCAGTACTTC.

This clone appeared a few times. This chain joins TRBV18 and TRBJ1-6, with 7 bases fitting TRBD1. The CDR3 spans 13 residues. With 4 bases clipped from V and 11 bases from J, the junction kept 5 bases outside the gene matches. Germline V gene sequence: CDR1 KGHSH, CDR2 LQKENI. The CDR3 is CASSQGAGPPLHF. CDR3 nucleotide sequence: TGTGCCAGCTCACAGGGGGCTGGTCCACCCCTCCACTTT.

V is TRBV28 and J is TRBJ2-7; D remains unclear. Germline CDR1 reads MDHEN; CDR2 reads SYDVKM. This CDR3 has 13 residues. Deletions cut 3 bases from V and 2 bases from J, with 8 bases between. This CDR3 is CASSLPEAYEQYF. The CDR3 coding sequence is TGTGCCAGCAGTTTGCCGGAAGCCTACGAGCAGTACTTC.

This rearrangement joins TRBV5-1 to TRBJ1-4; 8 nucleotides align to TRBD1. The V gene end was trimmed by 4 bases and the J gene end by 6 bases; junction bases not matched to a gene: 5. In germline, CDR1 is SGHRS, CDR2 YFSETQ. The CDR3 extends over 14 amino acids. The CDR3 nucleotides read TGCGCCAGCAGCGGACAGGGCCTTGATGAAAAACTGTTTTTT. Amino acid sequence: CASSGQGLDEKLFF.

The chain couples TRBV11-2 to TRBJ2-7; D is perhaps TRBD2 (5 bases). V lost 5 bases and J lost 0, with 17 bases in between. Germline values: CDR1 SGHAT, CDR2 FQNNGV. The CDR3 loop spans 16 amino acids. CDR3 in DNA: TGTGCCAGCAGCCCCCTTTGGCGGGTGAGCTCCTACGAGCAGTACTTC. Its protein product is CASSPLWRVSSYEQYF.

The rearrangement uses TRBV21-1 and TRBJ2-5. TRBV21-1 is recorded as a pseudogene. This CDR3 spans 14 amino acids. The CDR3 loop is CASSKRPASETQYF. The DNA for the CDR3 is TGTGCCAGCAGCAAACGGCCCGCCTCGGAGACCCAGTACTTC.

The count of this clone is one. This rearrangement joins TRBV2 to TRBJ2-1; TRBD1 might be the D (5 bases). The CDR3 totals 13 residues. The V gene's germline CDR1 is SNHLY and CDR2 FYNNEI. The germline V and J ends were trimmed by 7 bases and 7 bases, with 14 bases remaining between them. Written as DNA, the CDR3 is TGTGCCAGCAAAGACGATGGGGCAAATGAGCAGTTCTTC. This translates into CASKDDGANEQFF.

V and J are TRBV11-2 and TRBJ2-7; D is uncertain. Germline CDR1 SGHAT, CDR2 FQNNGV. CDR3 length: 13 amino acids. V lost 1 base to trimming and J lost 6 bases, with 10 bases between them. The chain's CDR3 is CASSLAILGEQYF. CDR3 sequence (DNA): TGTGCCAGCAGCTTAGCAATATTGGGCGAGCAGTACTTC.

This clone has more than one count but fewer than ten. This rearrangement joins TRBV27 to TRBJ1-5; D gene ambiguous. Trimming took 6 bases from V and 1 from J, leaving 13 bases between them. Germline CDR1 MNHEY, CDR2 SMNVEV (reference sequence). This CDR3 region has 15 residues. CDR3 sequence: CASSNAGRSNQPQHF. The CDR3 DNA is TGTGCCAGCAGCAACGCGGGTCGCAGCAATCAGCCCCAGCATTTT.

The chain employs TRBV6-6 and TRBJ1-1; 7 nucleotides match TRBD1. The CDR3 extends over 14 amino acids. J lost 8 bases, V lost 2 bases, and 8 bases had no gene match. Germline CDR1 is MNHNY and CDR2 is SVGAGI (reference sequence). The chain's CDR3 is CASSYQGGGEEAFF. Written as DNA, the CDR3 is TGTGCCAGCAGTTACCAGGGAGGGGGCGAGGAAGCTTTCTTT.

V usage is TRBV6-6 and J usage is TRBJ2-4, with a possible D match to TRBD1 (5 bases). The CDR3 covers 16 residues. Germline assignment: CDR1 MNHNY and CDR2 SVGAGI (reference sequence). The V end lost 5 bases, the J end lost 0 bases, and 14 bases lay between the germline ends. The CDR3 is CASSGDSALAKNIQYF. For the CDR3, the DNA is TGTGCCAGCAGTGGAGACAGCGCACTAGCCAAAAACATTCAGTACTTC.

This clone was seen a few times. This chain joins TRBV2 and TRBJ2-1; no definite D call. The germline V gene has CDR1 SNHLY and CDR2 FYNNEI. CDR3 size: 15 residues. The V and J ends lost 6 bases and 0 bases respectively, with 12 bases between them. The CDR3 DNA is TGTGCCAGCAGCCCTCGGGCTGACTCCTACAATGAGCAGTTCTTC. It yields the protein CASSPRADSYNEQFF.

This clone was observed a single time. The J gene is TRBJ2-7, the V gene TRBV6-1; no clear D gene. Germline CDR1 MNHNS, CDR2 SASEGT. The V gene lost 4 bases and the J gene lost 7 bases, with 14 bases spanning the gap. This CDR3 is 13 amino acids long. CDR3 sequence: CASSGTLDSEQYF. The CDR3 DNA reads TGTGCCAGCAGTGGGACCCTTGATAGTGAGCAGTACTTC.

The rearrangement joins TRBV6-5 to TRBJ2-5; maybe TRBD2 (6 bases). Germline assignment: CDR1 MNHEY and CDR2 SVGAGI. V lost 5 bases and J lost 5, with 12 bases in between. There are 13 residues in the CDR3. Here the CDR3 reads CASSRGLAETQYF. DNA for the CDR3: TGTGCCAGCAGTCGGGGGTTAGCCGAGACCCAGTACTTC.

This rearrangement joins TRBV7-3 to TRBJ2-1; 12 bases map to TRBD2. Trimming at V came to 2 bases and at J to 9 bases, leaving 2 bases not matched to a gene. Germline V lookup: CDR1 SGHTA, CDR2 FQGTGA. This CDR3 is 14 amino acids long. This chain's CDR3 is CASSLLAGGSEQFF. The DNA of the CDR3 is TGTGCCAGCAGCTTACTAGCGGGGGGGAGTGAGCAGTTCTTC.

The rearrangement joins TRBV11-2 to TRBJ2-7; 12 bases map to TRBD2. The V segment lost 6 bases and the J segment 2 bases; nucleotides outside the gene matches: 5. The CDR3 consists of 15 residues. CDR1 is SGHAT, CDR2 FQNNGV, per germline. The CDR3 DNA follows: TGTGCCAGCAGACACACTAGCGGGGGGCCCTACGAGCAGTACTTC. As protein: CASRHTSGGPYEQYF.

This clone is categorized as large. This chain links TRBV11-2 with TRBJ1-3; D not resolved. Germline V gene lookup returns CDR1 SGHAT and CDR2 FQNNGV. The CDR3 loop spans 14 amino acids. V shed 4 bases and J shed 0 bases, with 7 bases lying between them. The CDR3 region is CASSSITSGNTIYF. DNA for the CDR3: TGTGCCAGCAGCTCTATTACCTCTGGAAACACCATATATTTT.